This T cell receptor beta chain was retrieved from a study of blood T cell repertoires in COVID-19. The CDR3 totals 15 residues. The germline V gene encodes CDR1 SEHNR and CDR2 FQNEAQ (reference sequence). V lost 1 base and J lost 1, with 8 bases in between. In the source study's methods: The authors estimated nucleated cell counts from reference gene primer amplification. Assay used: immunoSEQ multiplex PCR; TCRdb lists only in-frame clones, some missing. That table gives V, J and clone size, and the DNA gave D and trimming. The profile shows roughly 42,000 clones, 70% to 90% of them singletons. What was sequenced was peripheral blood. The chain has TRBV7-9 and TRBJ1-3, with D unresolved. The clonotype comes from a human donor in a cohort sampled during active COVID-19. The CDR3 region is CASSLEGGSGNTIYF. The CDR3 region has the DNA TGTGCCAGCAGCTTAGAGGGCGGGTCTGGAAACACCATATATTTT. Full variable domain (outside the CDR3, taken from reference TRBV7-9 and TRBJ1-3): DTGVSQNPRHKITKRGQNVTFRCDPISEHNRLYWYRQTLGQGPEFLTYFQNEAQLEKSRLLSDRFSAERPKGSFSTLEIQRTEQGDSAMYLCASSLEGGSGNTIYFGEGSWLTVV.